At least ten counts were recorded for the clone carrying this TCR beta chain. This record comes from a study of blood T cells in healthy people across ages. Sample-barcoded 5' priming and a J-beta primer mix drove a second PCR of roughly 6 to 12 cycles. TCRdb re-derived calls from the 5' RACE reads in MiXCR, one entry per CDR3 protein. This table has 550,000 to 650,000 distinct CDR3 sequences, roughly 31% appearing once. Peripheral blood was drawn, 7.5 to 10 milliliters per donor. The germline V gene encodes CDR1 SQVTM and CDR2 ANQGSEA. The CDR3 length is 15 residues. The V gene end was trimmed by 4 bases and the J gene end by 4 bases; junction bases not matched to a gene: 12.

The origin of this receptor is a woman aged 80 or over in good health. The chain uses TRBV29-1 and TRBJ1-2; 7 nucleotides match TRBD1. Material: blood. The DNA of the CDR3 is TGCAGCGTTGCGACCCCAGGGGGTTGGAGCTATGGCTACACCTTC. It is translated as CSVATPGGWSYGYTF.